The TCR beta chain described here comes from a study of blood T cells in healthy people across ages. General study points: Total diversity from one million sequenced T cells was likely underestimated. With unsorted PBMCs, a conclusive comparison of naive versus antigen-experienced cells was not possible.

Extractions gave at least 5 micrograms of total RNA per sample. A second about 7 to 11 cycle PCR used barcoded and J-beta primers. TCRdb called the 5' RACE reads again in MiXCR, with one record for every CDR3 protein. The sample lists over 550,000 distinct CDR3 sequences, about 30% occurring once. This clonotype was counted ten times or more. The antigen remains undetermined. The receptor was derived from an elderly woman in good health. Source material: blood.

The CDR3 sequence is CASSWRASAYEQYF. As DNA, the CDR3 is TGTGCCAGCAGCTGGAGGGCTTCCGCCTACGAGCAGTACTTC. The gene calls are TRBV7-2 and TRBJ2-7; tentatively, D is TRBD2 (6 bases). Deletions cut 4 bases from V and 2 bases from J, with 12 bases between. CDR1 and CDR2 (germline): SGHTA, FQGNSA. The CDR3 spans 14 residues.